The rows below give T cell receptor beta chains drawn from one sample of a study of blood T cell repertoires in COVID-19. Profiling relied on immunoSEQ multiplex PCR, and the TCRdb table lists in-frame clones only, not all of them. Here the sample spans about 180,000 clones, under 85% being singletons. Source material: peripheral blood. The receptors were sampled from a human donor in a cohort sampled during active COVID-19. Each CDR3 is given with its conserved first and last residue. The D gene is left open where the match is weak. For some rows the clone size is stated as once, few or many, or as a class when expanded; others skip it.

d_gene,abundance,v_gene,j_gene,CDR3aa,CDR3nt
TRBD2,.,TRBV11-3,TRBJ2-5,CASSTGTSAEETQYF,TGTGCCAGCAGCACTGGGACTAGCGCGGAAGAGACCCAGTACTTC
TRBD1,.,TRBV5-4,TRBJ1-2,CASSWGQGSYGYTF,TGTGCCAGCAGCTGGGGACAGGGAAGCTATGGCTACACCTTC
TRBD1,.,TRBV5-4,TRBJ1-1,CASSLGGSAEAFF,TGTGCCAGCAGCTTAGGGGGCTCCGCTGAAGCTTTCTTT
.,.,TRBV29-1,TRBJ1-3,CSVESLSGNTIYF,TGCAGCGTTGAGAGTCTCTCTGGAAACACCATATATTTT
.,.,TRBV4-1,TRBJ2-1,CASSPDNGEEQFF,TGCGCCAGCAGCCCTGATAACGGGGAAGAGCAGTTCTTC
.,.,TRBV5-4,TRBJ1-2,CASSLPGGAGNYGYTF,TGTGCCAGCAGCCTACCGGGGGGCGCGGGGAACTATGGCTACACCTTC
TRBD1,.,TRBV5-1,TRBJ1-1,CASSLQGLDTEAFF,TGCGCCAGCAGCTTACAGGGGTTGGACACTGAAGCTTTCTTT
TRBD1,.,TRBV19,TRBJ1-3,CASSVRQGPGNTIYF,TGTGCCAGTAGTGTTCGACAGGGGCCTGGAAACACCATATATTTT
.,.,TRBV2,TRBJ1-5,CASRRDYSNQPQHF,TGTGCCAGCAGGCGGGATTATAGCAATCAGCCCCAGCATTTT
.,.,TRBV3-1/TRBV3-2,TRBJ2-7,CASSQRDSGYEQYF,TGTGCCAGCAGCCAACGGGACTCCGGGTACGAGCAGTACTTC
.,.,TRBV12-5,TRBJ2-1,CASGLVPAVNEQFF,TGTGCTAGTGGTTTGGTACCGGCGGTCAATGAGCAGTTCTTC
.,.,TRBV20-1,TRBJ1-1,CSASGRQNTEAFF,TGCAGTGCTAGTGGCAGGCAGAACACTGAAGCTTTCTTT
TRBD1,.,TRBV5-1,TRBJ2-1,CASSLDGFGTGVSEQFF,TGCGCCAGCAGCTTGGACGGGTTCGGGACAGGGGTTAGTGAGCAGTTCTTC
.,.,TRBV29-1,TRBJ1-1,CSVGEGTTEAFF,TGCAGCGTTGGGGAGGGGACCACTGAAGCTTTCTTT
.,.,TRBV19,TRBJ1-1,CASSPPGPAKAFF,TGTGCCAGTAGTCCCCCGGGTCCCGCCAAAGCTTTCTTT
TRBD2,.,TRBV25-1,TRBJ2-7,CASGSRGGTYEQYF,TGTGCCAGCGGATCACGCGGGGGGACCTACGAGCAGTACTTC
.,.,TRBV4-1,TRBJ2-7,CASPGQRGTYTYEQYF,TGCGCCAGCCCCGGACAACGCGGGACGTATACCTACGAGCAGTACTTC
.,.,TRBV12-3/TRBV12-4,TRBJ1-4,CASRLTTGFMFF,TGTGCCAGCAGGCTTACTACAGGGTTCATGTTTTTT
.,.,TRBV18,TRBJ2-7,CASSLSFKQGHEQYF,TGTGCCAGCTCACTAAGTTTTAAGCAGGGCCACGAGCAGTACTTC
.,.,TRBV10-1,TRBJ2-3,CASSEEHHPDTQYF,TGCGCCAGCAGTGAAGAGCACCACCCAGATACGCAGTATTTT
TRBD1,.,TRBV19,TRBJ1-1,CASSSYRGSGTEAFF,TGTGCCAGTAGTTCCTACAGGGGGTCGGGCACTGAAGCTTTCTTT
TRBD1,.,TRBV7-2,TRBJ1-1,CASSSQGARTEAFF,TGTGCCAGCAGCTCACAGGGGGCAAGGACTGAAGCTTTCTTT
.,once,TRBV9,TRBJ1-1,CASSARGGDGTEAFF,TGTGCCAGCAGCGCCCGAGGGGGGGACGGCACTGAAGCTTTCTTT
.,.,TRBV6-1,TRBJ1-2,CASSEVEQGGYGYTF,TGTGCCAGCAGTGAAGTGGAGCAGGGTGGTTATGGCTACACCTTC
TRBD2,.,TRBV10-3,TRBJ2-7,CAISGQGLYEQYF,TGTGCCATCAGCGGGCAGGGACTATACGAGCAGTACTTC
TRBD1,.,TRBV11-2,TRBJ1-2,CASSFTTGQVANYGYTF,TGTGCCAGCAGCTTTACAACTGGACAGGTAGCTAACTATGGCTACACCTTC
TRBD1,.,TRBV2,TRBJ1-5,CASRKTGDNQPQHF,TGTGCCAGCAGGAAGACAGGGGACAATCAGCCCCAGCATTTT
.,.,TRBV30,TRBJ2-7,CAWSEQGAEQYF,TGTGCCTGGAGTGAGCAGGGTGCCGAGCAGTACTTC
.,.,TRBV2,TRBJ2-1,CASSARGEEQFF,TGTGCCAGCAGTGCCAGGGGCGAAGAGCAGTTCTTC
TRBD1,.,TRBV7-2,TRBJ2-7,CASSWDSSYEQYF,TGTGCCAGCAGCTGGGACAGCTCCTACGAGCAGTACTTC
TRBD1,few,TRBV7-6,TRBJ2-7,CASSLGGTVTEQYF,TGTGCCAGCAGCTTAGGGGGGACAGTTACCGAGCAGTACTTC
.,once,TRBV27,TRBJ2-3,CASSFGRGTDTQYF,TGTGCCAGCAGTTTCGGGCGGGGCACAGATACGCAGTATTTT
.,few,TRBV9,TRBJ1-2,CASSARASGGYTF,TGTGCCAGCAGCGCCCGGGCTTCGGGAGGCTACACCTTC
.,.,TRBV12-5,TRBJ2-1,CASGRGFVSRSYNEQFF,TGTGCTAGTGGAAGGGGGTTTGTATCCCGCTCCTACAATGAGCAGTTCTTC
TRBD1,.,TRBV4-1,TRBJ2-7,CASSRTGLGEQYF,TGCGCCAGCAGCCGGACAGGGCTAGGCGAGCAGTACTTC
TRBD1,.,TRBV5-1,TRBJ1-4,CASSSTGTGPEKLFF,TGCGCCAGCAGCTCAACCGGGACAGGGCCCGAAAAACTGTTTTTT
TRBD1,.,TRBV5-1,TRBJ1-4,CASSLGGQPTNEKLFF,TGCGCCAGCAGCTTGGGGGGACAGCCAACTAATGAAAAACTGTTTTTT
.,.,TRBV6-1,TRBJ1-5,CASSEAWEGGNQPQHF,TGTGCCAGCAGTGAAGCCTGGGAAGGGGGCAATCAGCCCCAGCATTTT
TRBD1,.,TRBV12-3/TRBV12-4,TRBJ1-2,CASTLQGAVGYTF,TGTGCCAGCACTCTACAGGGGGCGGTTGGCTACACCTTC